A single sample gave rise to the 27 T cell receptor beta chains below, sequenced in a study of blood T cell repertoires in COVID-19. The table came from immunoSEQ multiplex PCR; TCRdb's copy has only in-frame clones and leaves some out. The sample includes 250,000 to 350,000 clones, 70% to 90% of them seen just once. Sequencing was done on a sample of peripheral blood. The receptor set was obtained from an older woman with acute or convalescent COVID-19.

The V and J genes are TRBV15 and TRBJ2-3; no firm D call. V gave up 8 bases and J gave up 6 bases, with 12 bases separating them. Per the germline V gene, CDR1 is LNHNV and CDR2 is YYDKDF (reference sequence). This CDR3 region has 12 residues. CDR3 nucleotide sequence: TGTGCCACCGCACTCGGTATGGATACGCAGTATTTT. Its protein product is CATALGMDTQYF.

This chain joins TRBV28 and TRBJ1-2; D perhaps matches TRBD1 (5 bases). Germline assignment: CDR1 MDHEN and CDR2 SYDVKM. The V end was cut by 3 bases, the J end by 2 bases, with 10 bases between. The CDR3 loop spans 14 amino acids. The CDR3 bases are TGTGCCAGCAGTTTGGGAAAGGGGAACTATGGCTACACCTTC. This codes for CASSLGKGNYGYTF.

Only a few counts were recorded for this clone. The chain is built from TRBV15 and TRBJ2-1; 10 bases are a match to TRBD2. The germline gives CDR1 LNHNV, CDR2 YYDKDF (reference sequence). With V trimmed by 3 bases and J by 9 bases, 26 bases remained unmatched. This CDR3 has 21 amino acids. Written as DNA, the CDR3 is TGTGCCACCAGCAGGGTACGGGTCGGCAGGGCGCCCAGCGGGGGGGCCGGTGAGCAGTTCTTC. It yields the protein CATSRVRVGRAPSGGAGEQFF.

The chain couples TRBV7-6 to TRBJ2-7; 9 bases line up with TRBD2. CDR3 size: 17 residues. V shed 2 bases, J shed 3 bases, and the junction held 11 bases outside the gene matches. The germline V gene encodes CDR1 SGHVS and CDR2 FNYEAQ. The CDR3 is CASSLPSGTGSDYEQYF. The CDR3 DNA follows: TGTGCCAGCAGCTTACCTAGCGGGACGGGTTCAGACTACGAGCAGTACTTC.

This chain joins TRBV7-8 and TRBJ2-5; maybe TRBD1 (8 bases). The germline gives CDR1 SGHVS, CDR2 FQNEAQ. This CDR3 region has 14 residues. Trimming stripped 5 bases from V and 5 bases from J, with 15 bases between. The CDR3 bases are TGTGCCAGCAGCCAGACAGGGGAGGGGGAGACCCAGTACTTC. It is translated as CASSQTGEGETQYF.

This clone came up a few times. Within the sample, other DNA sequences also encode this same CDR3. The J gene is TRBJ2-3, the V gene TRBV7-9; no definite D call. V lost 4 bases and J 0 bases, leaving 8 bases between the germline ends. This CDR3 region has 14 residues. Per the germline V gene, CDR1 is SEHNR and CDR2 is FQNEAQ (reference sequence). The CDR3 DNA reads as TGTGCCAGCAGCTCGAGAGGAAGCACAGATACGCAGTATTTT. This codes for CASSSRGSTDTQYF.

The rearrangement joins TRBV2 to TRBJ2-7; TRBD2 matches 8 bases. Trimming at V came to 3 bases and at J to 4 bases, leaving 26 bases not matched to a gene. The CDR3 extends over 21 amino acids. Germline V CDR1 and CDR2: SNHLY, FYNNEI. DNA for the CDR3: TGTGCCAGCAGTGAGAGGTTATCCCAGCGGGGGACCCATACTAACCTTTACGAGCAGTACTTC. It is translated as CASSERLSQRGTHTNLYEQYF.

This chain joins TRBV27 and TRBJ2-7, with 8 bases matching TRBD1. The CDR3 runs to 15 residues. Trimming at V came to 3 bases and at J to 0 bases, leaving 4 bases not matched to a gene. Germline V lookup: CDR1 MNHEY, CDR2 SMNVEV (reference sequence). CDR3 residues: CASSFQGQVSYEQYF. CDR3 sequence (DNA): TGTGCCAGCAGTTTCCAGGGACAGGTCTCCTACGAGCAGTACTTC.

This clone was counted once. The chain couples TRBV28 to TRBJ1-1, with 12 nucleotides matching TRBD1. The V gene end was trimmed by 5 bases and the J gene end by 5 bases; junction bases not matched to a gene: 9. CDR1 and CDR2 from the germline V gene are MDHEN and SYDVKM. The CDR3 runs 16 residues. CDR3 sequence (DNA): TGTGCCAGCAGTCCTACCGGGACAGGGGGCTGGACTGAAGCTTTCTTT. Translating gives CASSPTGTGGWTEAFF.

The V call is TRBV4-3, the J call TRBJ1-3; D possibly corresponds to TRBD1 (6 bases). The germline V gene encodes CDR1 LGHNA and CDR2 YSLEER. The V gene lost 4 bases and the J gene lost 0 bases, with 13 bases spanning the gap. This CDR3 is built from 16 residues. CDR3 protein: CASSLPDRRSGNTIYF. The CDR3 coding sequence is TGCGCCAGCAGCCTCCCGGACAGACGCTCTGGAAACACCATATATTTT.

The rearrangement uses TRBV2 and TRBJ1-5; possible D gene TRBD1, 6 bases. V was pared by 7 bases and J by 4 bases, with 14 bases between. The CDR3 is made up of 14 amino acids. Germline CDR1 is SNHLY and CDR2 is FYNNEI. In DNA, the CDR3 is TGTGCCAGCACCTTTCAACAGGGAAATCAGCCCCAGCATTTT. Its translation: CASTFQQGNQPQHF.

The table lists this clone with a few counts. The chain carries TRBV27 and TRBJ1-5; 9 bases fit TRBD1. The germline V gene has CDR1 MNHEY and CDR2 SMNVEV (reference sequence). There are 19 residues in the CDR3. V gave up 0 bases and J gave up 0 bases; unmatched junction bases: 9. The CDR3 sequence is CASSLSPSGTGLSNQPQHF. CDR3 nucleotides: TGTGCCAGCAGTTTATCCCCCTCCGGGACAGGGCTTAGCAATCAGCCCCAGCATTTT.

This sequence joins TRBV9 and TRBJ1-5; possible D gene TRBD1, 5 bases. Trimming took off 3 bases at V and 0 bases at J, with 10 bases between the two ends. The CDR3 consists of 15 residues. The V gene's germline CDR1 is SGDLS and CDR2 YYNGEE. CDR3 bases: TGTGCCAGCAGCGCCGGACACAATAGCAATCAGCCCCAGCATTTT. Protein: CASSAGHNSNQPQHF.

This clone appeared a single time. The chain is built from TRBV9 and TRBJ2-7; 8 positions match TRBD2. CDR1 and CDR2 (germline): SGDLS, YYNGEE. The CDR3 runs to 16 residues. J lost 4 bases, V lost 3 bases, and 12 bases had no gene match. CDR3 nucleotide sequence: TGTGCCAGCAGCGCCGGACTAGCCCAGACCCAGTACGAGCAGTACTTC. Its protein product is CASSAGLAQTQYEQYF.

This chain connects TRBV5-1 to TRBJ2-3, with 7 positions matching TRBD1. Germline CDR1 SGHRS, CDR2 YFSETQ. The length of the CDR3 is 15 residues. After removal of 4 bases from V and 0 bases from J, the junction contained 5 bases not matched to a gene. CDR3 in DNA: TGCGCCAGCAGCCCTCCGGGACAGAGCACAGATACGCAGTATTTT. Translation gives CASSPPGQSTDTQYF.

This chain connects TRBV10-3 to TRBJ1-4, with 8 bases matching TRBD1. Germline-derived CDR1 and CDR2 are ENHRY and SYGVKD. The V gene end was trimmed by 10 bases and the J gene end by 8 bases; junction bases not matched to a gene: 6. The CDR3 length is 12 residues. The CDR3 region is CATGQGREKLFF. Here the CDR3 DNA reads TGTGCCACTGGACAGGGTCGGGAAAAACTGTTTTTT.

The J gene is TRBJ1-5, the V gene TRBV5-4; 7 nucleotides align to TRBD1. The CDR3 is 13 amino acids. Per the germline V gene, CDR1 is SGHNT and CDR2 is YYREEE (reference sequence). J was trimmed by 6 bases and V by 5 bases; bases with no gene match: 5. The CDR3 region is CASSPTGVQPQHF. The CDR3 DNA reads as TGTGCCAGCAGTCCAACAGGGGTTCAGCCCCAGCATTTT.

The rearrangement joins TRBV5-1 to TRBJ2-3; 10 nucleotides match TRBD2. Germline trimming cut 4 bases from V and 3 bases from J; bases unmatched to any gene: 11. Germline CDR1 SGHRS, CDR2 YFSETQ. This CDR3 has 17 amino acids. CDR3: CASSTSSSGSGTDTQYF. The CDR3 nucleotides read TGCGCCAGCAGCACTTCTTCTAGCGGGAGTGGTACAGATACGCAGTATTTT. Together with reference TRBV5-1 and TRBJ2-3, the CDR3 gives the full variable domain: KAGVTQTPRYLIKTRGQQVTLSCSPISGHRSVSWYQQTPGQGLQFLFEYFSETQRNKGNFPGRFSGRQFSNSRSEMNVSTLELGDSALYLCASSTSSSGSGTDTQYFGPGTRLTVL.

V gene TRBV7-6 combines with J gene TRBJ2-2; D perhaps matches TRBD2 (5 bases). V shed 0 bases and J shed 2 bases, with 7 bases lying between them. This CDR3 has 15 amino acids. The germline CDR1 and CDR2 sequences are SGHVS and FNYEAQ. The CDR3 region is CASSLARVNTGELFF. CDR3 bases: TGTGCCAGCAGCTTAGCGCGGGTAAACACCGGGGAGCTGTTTTTT.

The J gene is TRBJ2-1, the V gene TRBV18; D call uncertain. The V end lost 3 bases, the J end lost 4 bases, and 10 bases lay between the germline ends. Per germline, CDR1 KGHSH and CDR2 LQKENI. The CDR3 runs to 14 residues. The CDR3 here is CASSPVLGYNEQFF. The CDR3 nucleotides are TGTGCCAGCTCACCTGTCCTAGGATACAATGAGCAGTTCTTC.

The rearrangement joins TRBV19 to TRBJ2-6; D might be TRBD1 (6 bases). In germline, CDR1 is LNHDA, CDR2 SQIVND (reference sequence). The V end lost 3 bases, the J end lost 0 bases, and 12 bases lay between the germline ends. CDR3 length: 17 amino acids. The CDR3 spells CASSIGRGHSGANVLTF. CDR3 coding DNA: TGTGCCAGTAGTATCGGCAGGGGCCACTCTGGGGCCAACGTCCTGACTTTC. Supplemented by reference TRBV19 and TRBJ2-6, the full variable domain reads DGGITQSPKYLFRKEGQNVTLSCEQNLNHDAMYWYRQDPGQGLRLIYYSQIVNDFQKGDIAEGYSVSREKKESFPLTVTSAQKNPTAFYLCASSIGRGHSGANVLTFGAGSRLTVL.

The chain is built from TRBV28 and TRBJ2-5; 15 bases line up with TRBD2. The CDR3 has 19 amino acids. J was trimmed by 5 bases and V by 1 base; bases with no gene match: 11. The germline gives CDR1 MDHEN, CDR2 SYDVKM. CDR3 sequence: CASSLLAGLAGGFVETQYF. The CDR3 bases are TGTGCCAGCAGTTTATTGGCGGGACTAGCGGGAGGCTTCGTGGAGACCCAGTACTTC. Full variable domain (remainder filled in from reference TRBV28 and TRBJ2-5): DVKVTQSSRYLVKRTGEKVFLECVQDMDHENMFWYRQDPGLGLRLIYFSYDVKMKEKGDIPEGYSVSREKKERFSLILESASTNQTSMYLCASSLLAGLAGGFVETQYFGPGTRLLVL.

The gene calls are TRBV9 and TRBJ1-1; D is undetermined. The CDR3 is made up of 14 amino acids. Trimming removed 0 bases from V and 1 base from J, with 7 bases in between. Germline V gene lookup returns CDR1 SGDLS and CDR2 YYNGEE. The CDR3 reads CASSVGPENTEAFF. The CDR3 bases are TGTGCCAGCAGCGTAGGTCCAGAGAACACTGAAGCTTTCTTT.

CDR3 nucleotide sequence: TGTGCCAGCAGCAAGGGAGGGAAAAGGGAACGGCTGGGCTACACCTTC. The encoded protein is CASSKGGKRERLGYTF. The chain couples TRBV21-1 to TRBJ1-2. TRBV21-1 is flagged as a pseudogene. The CDR3 length is 16 residues.

The rearrangement links TRBV29-1 to TRBJ2-7; 10 bases fit TRBD1. CDR3 length: 16 amino acids. The trim removed 2 bases at V and 0 bases at J, leaving 7 bases unmatched. Germline assignment: CDR1 SQVTM and CDR2 ANQGSEA. In DNA form, the CDR3 reads TGCAGCGTTGAATACATAAGGACAGGGGGCTCCTACGAGCAGTACTTC. Protein product: CSVEYIRTGGSYEQYF.

This rearrangement joins TRBV6-5 to TRBJ1-3; no reliable D call. Looked up from germline, CDR1 is MNHEY and CDR2 is SVGAGI. CDR3 size: 14 residues. V was clipped by 8 bases and J by 0 bases, with 11 bases between them. The CDR3: CASSVRHSGNTIYF. The CDR3 DNA reads as TGTGCCAGCTCAGTCAGGCACTCTGGAAACACCATATATTTT.

V and J are TRBV6-1 and TRBJ2-2, with 8 nucleotides matching TRBD1. Germline-derived CDR1 and CDR2 are MNHNS and SASEGT. Losses at the gene ends were 1 base for V and 5 bases for J; bases not matched to a gene: 9. CDR3 length: 17 amino acids. The chain's CDR3 is CASSEGWQGADTGELFF. The CDR3 DNA reads as TGTGCCAGCAGTGAAGGGTGGCAGGGGGCAGATACCGGGGAGCTGTTTTTT.